These 9 T cell receptor beta chains were sequenced from one sample in a study of blood T cell repertoires in COVID-19. TCRdb's table, derived via immunoSEQ multiplex PCR, lists solely in-frame clones and lacks some. The repertoire consists of around 280,000 clones, with over 80% occurring once and the leading ten covering around 3.7%. The sample was peripheral blood. These TCRs come from a woman aged 45 to 65 with active or convalescent COVID-19.

The rearrangement links TRBV6-6 to TRBJ1-5, with a weak D call TRBD1 (6 bases). Germline lookup yields CDR1 MNHNY and CDR2 SVGAGI (reference sequence). V shed 7 bases and J shed 6 bases, with 16 bases lying between them. CDR3 length: 14 amino acids. The CDR3 DNA is TGTGCCAGCACCCAGGGACATCAGGCTCAGCCCCAGCATTTT. Translated: CASTQGHQAQPQHF.

The chain is built from TRBV7-9 and TRBJ1-2; 8 bases match TRBD1. CDR1 and CDR2 (germline): SEHNR, FQNEAQ (reference sequence). Trimming took 7 bases from V and 2 from J; bases not matched to a gene: 6. This CDR3 contains 14 residues. CDR3 loop: CASTWTGTNYGYTF. In DNA form, the CDR3 reads TGTGCCAGCACTTGGACAGGGACGAACTATGGCTACACCTTC.

The chain has TRBV27 and TRBJ2-1, with 12 bases fitting TRBD2. Germline V CDR1 and CDR2: MNHEY, SMNVEV (reference sequence). This CDR3 comprises 14 residues. The junction had 3 bases not matched to a gene; V was cut back by 6 bases and J by 6 bases. The DNA of the CDR3 is TGTGCCAGCAGGCTAGCGGGAGGGCCCAATGAGCAGTTCTTC. The encoded protein is CASRLAGGPNEQFF.

A word on this clone: Other DNA sequences in the sample encode the same CDR3. The rearrangement joins TRBV6-5 to TRBJ1-2, with a possible D match to TRBD1 (6 bases). Between the trimmed V and J ends, which lost 6 bases and 4 bases, there was a span of 12 bases. This CDR3 region has 13 residues. CDR1 and CDR2 (germline): MNHEY, SVGAGI. The CDR3 region is CASSTQGGYGYTF. The CDR3 coding sequence is TGTGCCAGCAGCACACAGGGTGGCTATGGCTACACCTTC.

The CDR3 loop reads CAISDWTSSTDTQYF. CDR3 coding DNA: TGTGCCATCAGTGATTGGACTTCTAGCACAGATACGCAGTATTTT. J is TRBJ2-3 and V is TRBV10-3, with D perhaps matching TRBD2 (5 bases). Germline V gene lookup returns CDR1 ENHRY and CDR2 SYGVKD. This CDR3 is 15 amino acids long. Trimming stripped 3 bases from V and 0 bases from J, with 10 bases between.

This clone was counted a single time. The chain joins TRBV10-3 to TRBJ1-4; TRBD1 matches at 9 bases. CDR1 is ENHRY, CDR2 SYGVKD, per germline. The J segment lost 4 bases and the V segment lost 2 bases, leaving 2 bases of the junction unmatched. There are 15 residues in the CDR3. The CDR3 sequence is CAISEQTGGNEKLFF. CDR3 nucleotide sequence: TGTGCCATCAGTGAGCAGACAGGGGGTAATGAAAAACTGTTTTTT.

This clone was counted a single time. A read error may account for a junction end that differs from germline. The sample contains more than one DNA sequence encoding this CDR3. The chain carries TRBV3-1 (or the pseudogene TRBV3-2) and TRBJ2-1, with 14 bases identical to TRBD2. Germline CDR1 and CDR2: LGHDT and YNNKEL (reference sequence). CDR3 length: 13 amino acids. The CDR3 DNA reads TGTGCCAGTAGCCACGGGACTAGCGGGAGAAAGTTCTTC. Its protein is CASSHGTSGRKFF.

The chain carries TRBV5-1 and TRBJ1-1, with 12 bases aligning to TRBD1. There are 17 residues in the CDR3. With V trimmed by 2 bases and J by 3 bases, 8 bases remained unmatched. Germline assignment: CDR1 SGHRS and CDR2 YFSETQ. CDR3 nucleotides: TGCGCCAGCAGCTTAAGGGGACAGGGGGCTCAGGACACTGAAGCTTTCTTT. This gives the protein CASSLRGQGAQDTEAFF.

The V call is TRBV29-1, the J call TRBJ2-5, with TRBD1 as a possible D gene (5 bases). The CDR3 covers 13 residues. Per the germline V gene, CDR1 is SQVTM and CDR2 is ANQGSEA. V was shortened by 3 bases and J by 1 base, with 9 bases between the two germline ends. In DNA form, the CDR3 reads TGCAGCGTTGACAGGGCCCGCCAAGAGACCCAGTACTTC. Protein product: CSVDRARQETQYF.